Given below is one T cell receptor beta chain in context. The data originate from a study of T cell changes during pregnancy in multiple sclerosis. This table comes from immunoSEQ multiplex PCR, and its TCRdb copy is limited to in-frame clones, with some not included. The sample yields under 50,000 clones, 85% to 95% seen once. CDR3 length equals 15 residues. Between the trimmed V and J ends, which lost 1 base and 6 bases, there was a span of 13 bases. In germline, CDR1 is SGHVS, CDR2 FQNEAQ. This TCR came from a female donor with multiple sclerosis, enrolled in a pregnancy study. The sample here was CD8+ T cells from peripheral blood mononuclear cells, taken in the third trimester of pregnancy. The J gene is TRBJ1-3, the V gene TRBV7-8; possible D gene TRBD1, 5 bases. The CDR3 sequence is CASSLGAGRANTIYF. In DNA form, the CDR3 reads TGTGCCAGCAGCTTAGGTGCAGGGCGTGCAAACACCATATATTTT.